Shown below are 16 T cell receptor beta chains from a single sample sequenced in a study of low-dose radiotherapy and immunotherapy resistance in tumors. Time point reported: after trial treatment. Treatment reported: LDRT plus nivolumab, ipilimumab, low-dose cyclophosphamide and aspirin (RACIN trial). Alpha- and beta-chain coverage of first-strand cDNA came from TRAV- and TRBV-specific primers. Both a constant-region primer and a V-primer adapter served to amplify TCRs across roughly 20 PCR cycles. TCRdb re-derived calls from the reads in MiXCR, one entry per CDR3 protein. The repertoire holds about 39,000 distinct CDR3 sequences, around 21% seen once, with just under 9.5% in the top ten. Sequenced material: PBMCs, taken after low-dose radiotherapy plus immunotherapy. The receptor set was obtained from a female donor with ovarian cancer.

This clonotype was counted at least ten times. The genes are TRBV12-3 or TRBV12-4 and TRBJ2-1; TRBD2 matches 11 bases. CDR3 length equals 15 residues. V lost 8 bases and J lost 12; bases outside the gene matches: 15. CDR3 sequence: CASAIAGGRTIGQFF. In DNA, the CDR3 is TGTGCCAGCGCGATAGCGGGAGGGAGGACAATAGGGCAGTTCTTC.

This clonotype has ten or more counts. The chain recombines TRBV7-2 with TRBJ2-7, with a tentative D call TRBD1 (5 bases). This CDR3 comprises 14 residues. Germline CDR1 reads SGHTA; CDR2 reads FQGNSA. V gave up 0 bases and J gave up 4 bases, with 10 bases separating them. As DNA, the CDR3 is TGTGCCAGCAGCTTAGCGGCAGGGTCATACGAGCAGTACTTC. Its protein is CASSLAAGSYEQYF.

This clonotype has ten or more counts. The chain has TRBV28 and TRBJ2-1, with TRBD2 matching 8 bases. The CDR3 contains 17 residues. V lost 5 bases to trimming and J lost 5 bases; unmatched junction nucleotides: 14. Germline CDR1 is MDHEN and CDR2 is SYDVKM. CDR3 DNA sequence: TGTGCCAGCAGTCCGCACTATACGGGAGGGGCCAACAATGAGCAGTTCTTC. Protein: CASSPHYTGGANNEQFF.

The chain has TRBV7-8 and TRBJ2-1; 8 bases are a match to TRBD2. The J segment lost 5 bases and the V segment lost 5 bases, leaving 5 bases of the junction unmatched. Germline CDR1 reads SGHVS; CDR2 reads FQNEAQ. This CDR3 has 14 amino acids. CDR3 in DNA: TGTGCCAGCAGCGAGAGCGGGAGCCACAATGAGCAGTTCTTC. The encoded protein is CASSESGSHNEQFF.

V is TRBV20-1 and J is TRBJ1-5; possibly TRBD1 for D (6 bases). With 6 bases removed from V and 10 bases from J, the gap between germline ends came to 22 bases. The germline V gene encodes CDR1 DFQATT and CDR2 SNEGSKA (reference sequence). There are 14 residues in the CDR3. The CDR3 DNA follows: TGCAGTGCCCCCCCCGCGGGGGGCGCTGAACCCCAGCATTTT. It specifies CSAPPAGGAEPQHF.

There are many counts of this clonotype. The rearrangement links TRBV10-3 to TRBJ2-3, with 8 nucleotides matching TRBD2. Germline CDR1 ENHRY, CDR2 SYGVKD. V was clipped by 3 bases and J by 5 bases; unmatched bases: 4. The CDR3 sequence is 14 residues long. CDR3 loop: CAISDGGALDTQYF. For the CDR3, the DNA is TGTGCCATCAGTGACGGGGGGGCCCTAGATACGCAGTATTTT.

This clonotype was counted ten times or more. This rearrangement joins TRBV7-9 to TRBJ2-2; D is unclear. CDR1 is SEHNR and CDR2 is FQNEAQ in the germline V gene (reference sequence). The CDR3 has 15 residues. V was trimmed by 3 bases and J by 6 bases, leaving 14 bases between them. CDR3 amino acids: CASSFPTVKPGELFF. DNA for the CDR3: TGTGCCAGCAGCTTCCCCACAGTTAAGCCCGGGGAGCTGTTTTTT.

As concerns this clonotype: The DNA is omitted, as the CDR3 cannot be located on it reliably, and the CDR3 follows TCRdb's listing. V and J are TRBV7-9 and TRBJ2-7; TRBD1, the table's D call, lacks a check against the DNA. The CDR3 has 23 amino acids, counting both end residues. The germline gives CDR1 SEHNR, CDR2 FQNEAQ (reference sequence). This CDR3 is CASSSGTGNYGYTFGSGTYEQYF.

V gene TRBV2 combines with J gene TRBJ2-2; D gene uncertain. V was shortened by 5 bases and J by 1 base, with 14 bases between the two germline ends. Germline V gene data show CDR1 as SNHLY and CDR2 as FYNNEI. The CDR3 is 16 amino acids. CDR3 nucleotides: TGTGCCAGCAGTTCCTACGGATGGGGGAACACCGGGGAGCTGTTTTTT. Protein sequence: CASSSYGWGNTGELFF.

The chain recombines TRBV5-1 with TRBJ2-1; the D gene is possibly TRBD1 (5 bases). Per germline, CDR1 SGHRS and CDR2 YFSETQ. The CDR3 has 15 residues. V was trimmed by 3 bases and J by 2 bases, leaving 12 bases between them. DNA for the CDR3: TGCGCCAGCAGCTCAGGGATCGGCCCCTACAATGAGCAGTTCTTC. It yields the protein CASSSGIGPYNEQFF.

This clonotype has ten or more counts. The chain uses TRBV11-1 and TRBJ1-5, with 12 bases aligning to TRBD1. The CDR3 extends over 18 amino acids. CDR1 and CDR2 (germline): SGHAT, FQDESV (reference sequence). Trimming removed 5 bases from V and 0 bases from J; junction bases left unmatched: 8. CDR3 residues: CASSQSRDRGLSNQPQHF. The CDR3 nucleotides read TGTGCCAGCAGCCAAAGCCGGGACAGGGGGCTTAGCAATCAGCCCCAGCATTTT.

The gene calls are TRBV28 and TRBJ2-1; 10 bases are a match to TRBD1. Germline lookup yields CDR1 MDHEN and CDR2 SYDVKM. Trimming removed 3 bases from V and 8 bases from J; junction bases left unmatched: 10. The CDR3 runs 16 residues. The CDR3 here is CASSFRDRGPLDEQFF. The CDR3 bases are TGTGCCAGCAGTTTTCGGGACAGGGGTCCTTTAGATGAGCAGTTCTTC.

This clonotype was observed at least ten times. The rearrangement uses TRBV5-1 and TRBJ2-2, with 7 bases aligning to TRBD2. The length of the CDR3 is 15 residues. CDR1 is SGHRS and CDR2 is YFSETQ in the germline V gene. With V trimmed by 0 bases and J by 5 bases, 4 bases remained unmatched. CDR3 sequence: CASSLDGGGTGELFF. The CDR3 bases are TGCGCCAGCAGCTTGGACGGGGGAGGGACCGGGGAGCTGTTTTTT.

The chain is built from TRBV4-1 and TRBJ2-5; D call uncertain. The length of the CDR3 is 15 residues. Trimming took 0 bases from V and 1 from J, leaving 9 bases between them. The germline V gene encodes CDR1 MGHRA and CDR2 YSYEKL. The CDR3 sequence: CASSQDGRSQETQYF. In DNA form, the CDR3 reads TGCGCCAGCAGCCAAGATGGCCGGAGCCAAGAGACCCAGTACTTC.

This clonotype was observed many times. The rearrangement links TRBV6-5 to TRBJ2-2; D not certain. The germline CDR1 and CDR2 sequences are MNHEY and SVGAGI. CDR3 length: 12 amino acids. V lost 6 bases, J lost 6 bases, and 8 bases lay in between. CDR3 sequence reads: CASSTGAGELFF. DNA for the CDR3: TGTGCCAGCAGCACGGGCGCCGGGGAGCTGTTTTTT.

This clonotype was counted at least ten times. This sequence joins TRBV24-1 and TRBJ2-3; 11 nucleotides agree with TRBD2. The germline CDR1 and CDR2 sequences are KGHDR and SFDVKD. The trim removed 3 bases at V and 0 bases at J, leaving 7 bases unmatched. The CDR3 spans 18 residues. The DNA for the CDR3 is TGTGCCACCAGTGATATAACTAGCGGGAGCCCAAGCACAGATACGCAGTATTTT. It is translated as CATSDITSGSPSTDTQYF.